A single sample is the source of the 12 T cell receptor beta chains below, sequenced in a study of T cells in Graves' hyperthyroidism and ophthalmopathy. Researchers amplified the TCR beta CDR3 regions from RNA transcripts. The TCR CDR3 was amplified in a first-round RT-PCR using the HTBI primer set. In TCRdb, the multiplex PCR reads were re-called with MiXCR into one record per CDR3 protein. The sample lists tens of thousands of distinct CDR3 sequences, 49% seen once, with roughly 6.4% in the top ten. The sequencing input was blood. All receptors derive from a woman aged 45 to 65 with Graves' hyperthyroidism that later progressed to Graves' ophthalmopathy.

A word on this clonotype: One junction end disagrees with the germline gene, perhaps due to a read error. V usage is TRBV5-4 and J usage is TRBJ2-5, with 10 bases lining up with TRBD2. This CDR3 spans 18 amino acids. In germline, CDR1 is SGHNT, CDR2 YYREEE (reference sequence). The CDR3 nucleotides read TGTGCCAGCAGCTTGGGGGCGCTAGCGGGAGTAGGGGGAGAGACTCAGTACTTC. Amino acids: CASSLGALAGVGGETQYF.

The rearrangement joins TRBV18 to TRBJ2-7; 7 nucleotides match TRBD1. The germline gives CDR1 KGHSH, CDR2 LQKENI. The CDR3 covers 16 residues. J was trimmed by 0 bases and V by 3 bases; bases with no gene match: 8. The CDR3 loop reads CASSPLGTANSYEQYF. For the CDR3, the DNA is TGTGCCAGCTCACCTCTGGGGACAGCCAACTCCTACGAGCAGTACTTC.

This chain connects TRBV10-1 to TRBJ2-5; D tentatively reads TRBD1 or TRBD2 (5 bases each). The V end lost 6 bases, the J end lost 13 bases, and 12 bases lay between the germline ends. The V gene's germline CDR1 is WNHNN and CDR2 SYGVQD (reference sequence). This CDR3 contains 10 residues. The CDR3 loop is CASRGTGLYF. In nucleotides, the CDR3 is TGCGCCAGCAGGGGGACCGGGCTGTACTTC.

This clonotype was detected many times. The chain employs TRBV12-3 or TRBV12-4 and TRBJ1-5, with a weak D call TRBD1 (5 bases). The CDR3 runs 15 residues. Trimming stripped 6 bases from V and 0 bases from J, with 12 bases between. The CDR3 loop is CASSPRRDSNQPQHF. CDR3 coding DNA: TGTGCCAGCAGCCCTCGCAGGGATAGCAATCAGCCCCAGCATTTT.

V and J are TRBV11-3 and TRBJ1-3; 7 positions agree with TRBD1. From germline, CDR1 is SGHNT and CDR2 YENEEA. Germline trimming cut 0 bases from V and 7 bases from J; bases unmatched to any gene: 6. There are 15 residues in the CDR3. The CDR3 bases are TGTGCCAGCAGCTTAGATCAGGGGGGTCGGAACACCATATATTTT. Translation: CASSLDQGGRNTIYF.

This clonotype occurred many times. This chain links TRBV7-6 with TRBJ2-1; D is ambiguous. Germline lookup yields CDR1 SGHVS and CDR2 FNYEAQ. Trimming left V 5 bases short and J 0 bases short, with 11 bases between. This CDR3 spans 15 amino acids. The CDR3 sequence is CASSPIKSSYNEQFF. The DNA of the CDR3 is TGTGCCAGCAGCCCCATAAAAAGCTCCTACAATGAGCAGTTCTTC. Drawing the rest from reference TRBV7-6 and TRBJ2-1, the complete variable domain is GAGVSQSPRYKVTKRGQDVALRCDPISGHVSLYWYRQALGQGPEFLTYFNYEAQQDKSGLPNDRFSAERPEGSISTLTIQRTEQRDSAMYRCASSPIKSSYNEQFFGPGTRLTVL.

The table lists this clonotype with many counts. The CDR3 sequence: CASSRADRAYEQYF. The CDR3 nucleotides are TGTGCCAGCAGCAGAGCCGACAGGGCCTACGAGCAGTACTTC. The chain joins TRBV12-3 or TRBV12-4 to TRBJ2-7; 7 nucleotides agree with TRBD1. Losses at the gene ends were 6 bases for V and 2 bases for J; bases not matched to a gene: 7. There are 14 residues in the CDR3.

With respect to this clonotype: A much larger clonotype is one base distant, so this may be a read error. V usage is TRBV6-2 or TRBV6-3 and J usage is TRBJ2-1; 12 nucleotides align to TRBD2. J gave up 10 bases and V 0 bases, and 19 bases lay outside the gene matches. Germline V CDR1 and CDR2: MNHEY, SVGEGT. The CDR3 spans 20 residues. CDR3 DNA: TGTGCCAGCAGTTACTCGAAGACTAGCGGGAGTTGGCGGGGTCCCTACGAGCAGTTCTTC. Its translation: CASSYSKTSGSWRGPYEQFF.

The CDR3 DNA follows: TGCAGCGCTGGCGGGAGTTGGGTTGTAGAAGAGACCCAGTACTTC. It encodes CSAGGSWVVEETQYF. The V and J genes are TRBV29-1 and TRBJ2-5; TRBD2 aligns across 7 bases. CDR3 length: 15 amino acids. V shed 7 bases, J shed 3 bases, and the junction held 14 bases outside the gene matches. CDR1 SQVTM and CDR2 ANQGSEA come from the germline V gene.

Relative to its sample, this clonotype is medium-sized. This sequence joins TRBV7-8 and TRBJ2-3; D might be TRBD2 (5 bases). Trimming removed 6 bases at V and 5 bases at J, with 21 bases between. The CDR3 loop spans 16 amino acids. Germline CDR1 and CDR2: SGHVS and FQNEAQ. The CDR3 spells CASSLVILPSGDTQYF. CDR3 nucleotide sequence: TGTGCCAGCAGTCTAGTGATCCTACCCAGCGGAGATACGCAGTATTTT.

The sample holds many counts of this clonotype. The V call is TRBV20-1, the J call TRBJ2-3, with 14 bases lining up with TRBD2. V was pared by 6 bases and J by 6 bases, with 11 bases of the junction left unmatched. CDR3 size: 16 residues. CDR1 and CDR2 from the germline V gene are DFQATT and SNEGSKA (reference sequence). The CDR3 is CSAPGTSGSIQDTQYF. CDR3 coding DNA: TGCAGTGCCCCCGGGACTAGCGGGAGTATACAGGATACGCAGTATTTT.

The chain uses TRBV20-1 and TRBJ1-1; D is possibly TRBD1 (5 bases). V gave up 0 bases and J gave up 7 bases, with 18 bases separating them. In germline, CDR1 is DFQATT, CDR2 SNEGSKA (reference sequence). The CDR3 is made up of 15 amino acids. The CDR3, as DNA: TGCAGTGCTAGAGATGGAGGGGTCGCAACTAATGAAGCTTTCTTT. As protein: CSARDGGVATNEAFF.